Listed below are T cell receptor beta chains from one sample, sequenced in a study of identifying expanded T cells in peripheral blood. Sequenced by immunoSEQ multiplex PCR; TCRdb stores in-frame clones only, minus some. The profile shows approximately 86,000 clones, roughly 85% of them singletons. Sequenced input: blood. These receptors all come from a person between 18 and 75 years old in good health. Both conserved end residues are part of each CDR3. The D gene is left open where the match is weak. Size is stated for part of the rows, as once, few or many counts, or as a class when the clone is expanded.

>.|TRBV7-3|TRBD1|TRBJ1-1
TGTGCCAGCAGCTTAACTTATTTAGGGGGCCCGAACACTGAAGCTTTCTTT
CASSLTYLGGPNTEAFF
>.|TRBV6-5|.|TRBJ1-6
TGTGCCAGCAGGAGGGGGTTCTCTTATAATTCACCCCTCCACTTT
CASRRGFSYNSPLHF
>.|TRBV5-1|.|TRBJ1-5
TGCGCCAGCAGCCCTCAGGGAGTCAATCAGCCCCAGCATTTT
CASSPQGVNQPQHF
>few|TRBV4-1|.|TRBJ1-1
TGCGCCAGCAGCCCCGCCTCCGATTTGTCTATGAACACTGAAGCTTTCTTT
CASSPASDLSMNTEAFF
>.|TRBV5-6|.|TRBJ1-1
TGTGCCAGCAGCTTGGGACCTGAAGCTTTCTTT
CASSLGPEAFF
>.|TRBV7-8|.|TRBJ2-2
TGTGCCAGCAGCGGAACAGCGAACACCGGGGAGCTGTTTTTT
CASSGTANTGELFF
>.|TRBV10-3|.|TRBJ1-1
TGTGCCATCAGTGAGTCTCTAGTGCTGAAGAACACTGAAGCTTTCTTT
CAISESLVLKNTEAFF
>once|TRBV27|.|TRBJ1-1
TGTGCCAGCACGAAAGGACTATCGAACACTGAAGCTTTCTTT
CASTKGLSNTEAFF
>.|TRBV19|.|TRBJ2-7
TGTGCCAGTAGTGATCCCGGACAAACACTGTACTTC
CASSDPGQTLYF
>.|TRBV28|.|TRBJ1-5
TGTGCCAGCTCTACGGGGGGGCTTGGTTGGATAGGTCAGCCCCAGCATTTT
CASSTGGLGWIGQPQHF
>once|TRBV6-5|.|TRBJ1-1
TGTGCCAGCAGATTATACGGGGGGAACACTGAAGCTTTCTTT
CASRLYGGNTEAFF
>.|TRBV30|.|TRBJ2-5
TGTGCCTGGAGCATAAGGGGCGGTGAGACCCAGTACTTC
CAWSIRGGETQYF
>.|TRBV14|.|TRBJ2-2
TGTGCCAGCAGCGAGTTCCGGACCGGGGAGCTGTTTTTT
CASSEFRTGELFF
>.|TRBV11-2|TRBD1|TRBJ2-1
TGTGCCAGCAGCTTTCGGACAGGAAGCATCAATGAGCAGTTCTTC
CASSFRTGSINEQFF
>.|TRBV30|.|TRBJ2-7
TGTGCCTGGAGGGGTGGGGTAGAGCAGTACTTC
CAWRGGVEQYF
>.|TRBV7-6|.|TRBJ1-1
TGTGCCAGCAGCCACCATGGAGGAAACACTGAAGCTTTCTTT
CASSHHGGNTEAFF
>.|TRBV5-6|.|TRBJ1-2
TGTGCCAGCAGCCTACCGACAGACACCTATGGCTACACCTTC
CASSLPTDTYGYTF
>.|TRBV15|TRBD1|TRBJ1-5
TGTGCCACCAGCAGAAAACGGGACAGGGGTTTTTGGAGCAATCAGCCCCAGCATTTT
CATSRKRDRGFWSNQPQHF
>.|TRBV19|.|TRBJ2-3
TGTGCCAGTAGCCCAGTCGGGGGGCGGGCAGATACGCAGTATTTT
CASSPVGGRADTQYF
>.|TRBV6-5|TRBD2|TRBJ2-3
TGTGCCAGCAGTCCGACTAGCTCTAGCACAGATACGCAGTATTTT
CASSPTSSSTDTQYF
>.|TRBV29-1|.|TRBJ1-1
TGCAGCGTTGAGGGGTGGGGCGCGGACACTGAAGCTTTCTTT
CSVEGWGADTEAFF
>.|TRBV21-1|.|TRBJ2-3
TGTGCCACCAGGAGACAGGGTCAAGAGAACACAGATACGCAGTATTTT
CATRRQGQENTDTQYF
>.|TRBV18|.|TRBJ1-4
TGTGCCAGCTCACCACTGGGGGGCGCCGTTAATGAAAAACTGTTTTTT
CASSPLGGAVNEKLFF
>.|TRBV27|.|TRBJ2-1
TGTGCCAGCAGGCCGACAGGTCTGGGGTACAATGAGCAGTTCTTC
CASRPTGLGYNEQFF
>.|TRBV18|.|TRBJ2-4
TGTGCCAGCTCACCTTTTTGGGGGAGTCCCAAAAACATTCAGTACTTC
CASSPFWGSPKNIQYF
>.|TRBV6-1|TRBD1|TRBJ1-2
TGTGCCAGCAGTGAGACAGGGCGCGGCTACACCTTC
CASSETGRGYTF
>.|TRBV29-1|.|TRBJ1-1
TGCAGCGTTCTTACAGGGAACACTGAAGCTTTCTTT
CSVLTGNTEAFF
>.|TRBV7-9|TRBD1|TRBJ1-2
TGTGCCAGCAGCTTAATGGGATACCGGGACAGGGGCGTTGGCTACACCTTC
CASSLMGYRDRGVGYTF
>.|TRBV19|.|TRBJ1-1
TGTGCCAGTAGGGAGGGGGGAGCTGAAGCTTTCTTT
CASREGGAEAFF
>few|TRBV12-5|.|TRBJ1-1
TGTGCTAGTGGTTTGTCCAGACTGAACACTGAAGCTTTCTTT
CASGLSRLNTEAFF
>once|TRBV11-3|TRBD1|TRBJ2-1
TGTGCCAGCAGCACAAACAGGGGATCGAACAATGAGCAGTTCTTC
CASSTNRGSNNEQFF
>.|TRBV30|TRBD1|TRBJ1-2
TGTGCCTGGAGTGCGCGACCCTTACAGGGGCGGGGCTACACCTTC
CAWSARPLQGRGYTF
>.|TRBV7-9|.|TRBJ1-6
TGTGCCAGCAGCTTAGCTGCGCGATCACCCCTCCACTTT
CASSLAARSPLHF
>few|TRBV10-1|.|TRBJ1-3
TGCGCCAGCACGAAGACAGGTTTTATCCGTTACTCCTTTGGAAACACCATATATTTT
CASTKTGFIRYSFGNTIYF
>.|TRBV10-3|TRBD1|TRBJ2-1
TGTGCCATCAGTGCCCGGTGGCAGGGGGATTACAATGAGCAGTTCTTC
CAISARWQGDYNEQFF
>.|TRBV6-5|.|TRBJ1-1
TGTGCCAGCAGTTTGTCGACAAACACTGAAGCTTTCTTT
CASSLSTNTEAFF
>few|TRBV5-6|TRBD1|TRBJ1-1
TGTGCCAGCAGCTTGAGACAGGGGTACACTGAAGCTTTCTTT
CASSLRQGYTEAFF